This paragraph covers one T cell receptor beta chain sequence. Its matching antigen is unknown. TCRdb's copy holds only in-frame clones and misses some; the assay was immunoSEQ multiplex PCR. The sample records more than 95,000 clones, over 75% being singletons. The data were taken from a study of T cell responses to AZD1222 COVID-19 vaccine. Study-wide points: Among vaccine-associated CD4 TCRs, coverage spanned spike, with dominance at 160-218 and 743-854. When two AZD1222 doses had been given, Spike-specific TCR breadth and depth rose. Reportedly, nearly half the spike-specific TCRs target unmutated variant regions. Most donors were white British and more were female, and clonal diversity was possibly underestimated.

The material was peripheral blood, obtained on day 0 of AZD1222 vaccination. The origin of this receptor is an adult in good health.

CDR3 nucleotides: TGTGCCAGCAGCTGGGGATCGGGGGGACCTCATAGCTACACCTTC. It codes for CASSWGSGGPHSYTF. The chain recombines TRBV5-8 with TRBJ1-2; D is perhaps TRBD1 (5 bases). The CDR3 is made up of 15 amino acids. Germline-derived CDR1 and CDR2 are SGHTS and YDEGEE. V shed 3 bases and J shed 9 bases, with 21 bases lying between them. Based on the CDR3 plus reference TRBV5-8 and TRBJ1-2, the full variable domain is EAGVTQSPTHLIKTRGQQATLRCSPISGHTSVYWYQQALGLGLQFLLWYDEGEERNRGNFPPRFSGRQFPNYSSELNVNALELEDSALYLCASSWGSGGPHSYTFGSGTRLTVV.